Each of the 31 T cell receptor beta chains below was sequenced from the same sample in a study of early T cells in non-severe SARS-CoV-2 infection. TCRdb independently ran MiXCR on the 5' RACE reads; one entry per CDR3 protein. Of under 65,000 distinct CDR3 sequences listed, approximately 12% are singletons. Sequencing used whole blood. The source of these receptors is an adult who was a healthcare worker with PCR-confirmed SARS-CoV-2 infection or an uninfected control (not recorded which).

This clonotype was detected ten times or more. The chain links TRBV6-5 to TRBJ1-1; D is uncertain. The CDR3 runs 12 residues. Looked up from germline, CDR1 is MNHEY and CDR2 is SVGAGI. V lost 6 bases and J 1 base, leaving 6 bases between the germline ends. The CDR3 bases are TGTGCCAGCAGAAGAAGGAACACTGAAGCTTTCTTT. This translates into CASRRRNTEAFF.

V gene TRBV29-1 combines with J gene TRBJ2-1, with TRBD2 as a possible D gene (5 bases). The CDR3 runs 12 residues. V gave up 7 bases and J gave up 9 bases, with 16 bases separating them. Per the germline V gene, CDR1 is SQVTM and CDR2 is ANQGSEA. This CDR3 is CSAGGLGVEQFF. For the CDR3, the DNA is TGCAGCGCCGGAGGATTGGGCGTTGAGCAGTTCTTC.

This clonotype has only a few counts. This sequence joins TRBV13 and TRBJ2-6; a possible D gene is TRBD2 (6 bases). The CDR3 consists of 19 residues. V was shortened by 5 bases and J by 1 base, with 21 bases between the two germline ends. Per germline, CDR1 PRHDT and CDR2 FYEKMQ (reference sequence). CDR3 coding DNA: TGTGCCAGCAGCCAGGCGGGGCAGGCGCCCAATTCTGGGGCCAACGTCCTGACTTTC. Translated: CASSQAGQAPNSGANVLTF.

V gene TRBV6-5 combines with J gene TRBJ1-6; no clear D gene. The length of the CDR3 is 15 residues. Germline values: CDR1 MNHEY, CDR2 SVGAGI. V was clipped by 0 bases and J by 7 bases, with 10 bases between them. In DNA form, the CDR3 reads TGTGCCAGCAGTTACTCGGGCGGAGCCAATTCACCCCTCCACTTT. The encoded protein is CASSYSGGANSPLHF.

In its sample, this clonotype was seen a few times. This rearrangement joins TRBV7-9 to TRBJ1-6; D not certain. V was cut by 5 bases and J by 4 bases, with 12 bases left in between. There are 15 residues in the CDR3. Germline values: CDR1 SEHNR, CDR2 FQNEAQ (reference sequence). The CDR3 DNA follows: TGTGCCAGCAGCCTAAGTTGGGCATATAATTCACCCCTCCACTTT. It translates to CASSLSWAYNSPLHF.

A few counts support this clonotype. V gene TRBV29-1 combines with J gene TRBJ1-2; 9 positions match TRBD1. After removal of 1 base from V and 8 bases from J, the junction contained 5 bases not matched to a gene. The CDR3 runs 13 residues. Germline V CDR1 and CDR2: SQVTM, ANQGSEA. The CDR3 coding sequence is TGCAGCGTTGAAGGGGACAGGGTGGCGGGCTACACCTTC. Translating gives CSVEGDRVAGYTF.

This clonotype was observed at least ten times. This chain links TRBV12-3 or TRBV12-4 with TRBJ2-7; D might be TRBD2 (6 bases). This CDR3 contains 15 residues. V lost 4 bases and J lost 2, with 15 bases in between. The CDR3 sequence: CASSWGLRLAYEQYF. The CDR3 region has the DNA TGTGCCAGCAGTTGGGGACTCAGACTAGCCTACGAGCAGTACTTC.

This clonotype was counted between two and nine times. The gene calls are TRBV29-1 and TRBJ2-4; 11 positions agree with TRBD1. Per the germline V gene, CDR1 is SQVTM and CDR2 is ANQGSEA. This CDR3 contains 14 residues. J lost 9 bases, V lost 7 bases, and 11 bases had no gene match. CDR3 loop: CSAQAGTGGGIQYF. The CDR3 DNA follows: TGCAGCGCCCAGGCCGGGACAGGGGGTGGCATTCAGTACTTC.

This clonotype occurred a few times. The CDR3 here is CASSDLLSTDTQYF. In nucleotides, the CDR3 is TGTGCCAGCAGCGACTTGCTTAGCACAGATACGCAGTATTTT. The V call is TRBV2, the J call TRBJ2-3; D gene ambiguous. CDR3 length equals 14 residues. V lost 6 bases to trimming and J lost 0 bases, with 10 bases between them. The germline gives CDR1 SNHLY, CDR2 FYNNEI.

There are many counts of this clonotype. The chain combines TRBV20-1 with TRBJ2-4; 8 bases agree with TRBD2. V was pared by 6 bases and J by 6 bases, with 10 bases of the junction left unmatched. The CDR3 extends over 14 amino acids. The germline CDR1 and CDR2 sequences are DFQATT and SNEGSKA (reference sequence). The CDR3 region is CSAGTGGSGNIQYF. CDR3 nucleotide sequence: TGCAGTGCGGGGACGGGGGGGTCTGGAAACATTCAGTACTTC.

The sample holds many counts of this clonotype. This chain joins TRBV28 and TRBJ2-3; perhaps TRBD1 as D (6 bases). Trimming stripped 3 bases from V and 4 bases from J, with 11 bases between. Germline-derived CDR1 and CDR2 are MDHEN and SYDVKM. This CDR3 spans 14 amino acids. CDR3 coding DNA: TGTGCCAGCAGTTTGACAGGCGGGCCAGATACGCAGTATTTT. It translates to CASSLTGGPDTQYF. The complete variable domain, with remaining parts taken from reference TRBV28 and TRBJ2-3, reads DVKVTQSSRYLVKRTGEKVFLECVQDMDHENMFWYRQDPGLGLRLIYFSYDVKMKEKGDIPEGYSVSREKKERFSLILESASTNQTSMYLCASSLTGGPDTQYFGPGTRLTVL.

The table lists this clonotype with a few counts. Mismatch with germline at one junction end may stem from a read error. The chain links TRBV3-1 to TRBJ2-5; TRBD2 agrees at 7 bases. The CDR3 has 12 residues. Germline V lookup: CDR1 LGHDT, CDR2 YNNKEL (reference sequence). In DNA form, the CDR3 reads TGTGCCAGCAGCCAAGATTGGAGCGGGGTGCTCTTC. Its translation: CASSQDWSGVLF.

Concerning this clonotype: A much larger clone lies one base from this, so it may be a read error. This chain connects TRBV6-5 to TRBJ1-5; D possibly corresponds to TRBD1 (5 bases). Looked up from germline, CDR1 is MNHEY and CDR2 is SVGAGI. This CDR3 has 14 amino acids. V lost 4 bases and J 8 bases, leaving 15 bases between the germline ends. The DNA of the CDR3 is TGTGCCAGCAGTTTCTATGGGGGGGAGGAGCCCCAGCATTTT. Residues: CASSFYGGEEPQHF.

The genes are TRBV20-1 and TRBJ2-7, with 8 bases fitting TRBD1. In germline, CDR1 is DFQATT, CDR2 SNEGSKA (reference sequence). This CDR3 spans 14 amino acids. V lost 3 bases, J lost 7 bases, and 11 bases stayed unmatched. CDR3 residues: CSASPGQVTKEQYF. For the CDR3, the DNA is TGCAGTGCTAGTCCGGGACAGGTAACAAAGGAGCAGTACTTC.

This clonotype was counted only a few times. The J gene is TRBJ1-4, the V gene TRBV7-9; 7 bases are a match to TRBD1. Germline CDR1 SEHNR, CDR2 FQNEAQ (reference sequence). This CDR3 region has 19 residues. Trimming removed 1 base from V and 4 bases from J; junction bases left unmatched: 15. As DNA, the CDR3 is TGTGCCAGCAGCTTAGAATATAGGGCACAGGGGCTCGGTAATGAAAAACTGTTTTTT. Translating gives CASSLEYRAQGLGNEKLFF. Drawing the rest from reference TRBV7-9 and TRBJ1-4, the complete variable domain is DTGVSQNPRHKITKRGQNVTFRCDPISEHNRLYWYRQTLGQGPEFLTYFQNEAQLEKSRLLSDRFSAERPKGSFSTLEIQRTEQGDSAMYLCASSLEYRAQGLGNEKLFFGSGTQLSVL.

The chain carries TRBV20-1 and TRBJ2-7; D gene ambiguous. CDR1 is DFQATT and CDR2 is SNEGSKA in the germline V gene (reference sequence). V gave up 1 base and J gave up 4 bases, with 8 bases separating them. CDR3 length: 12 amino acids. CDR3 amino acids: CSARARVYEQYF. CDR3 bases: TGCAGTGCTAGAGCAAGGGTTTACGAGCAGTACTTC.

This clonotype showed up many times. V gene TRBV29-1 combines with J gene TRBJ1-6, with 10 bases matching TRBD1. The CDR3 consists of 13 residues. The germline CDR1 and CDR2 sequences are SQVTM and ANQGSEA. With 5 bases clipped from V and 7 bases from J, the junction kept 2 bases outside the gene matches. The CDR3 region has the DNA TGCAGCGTTCGGACAGGGGGAAATTCACCCCTCCACTTT. It specifies CSVRTGGNSPLHF. The whole variable domain, filled in from reference TRBV29-1 and TRBJ1-6, reads SAVISQKPSRDICQRGTSLTIQCQVDSQVTMMFWYRQQPGQSLTLIATANQGSEATYESGFVIDKFPISRPNLTFSTLTVSNMSPEDSSIYLCSVRTGGNSPLHFGNGTRLTVT.

This rearrangement joins TRBV7-2 to TRBJ2-7; D is perhaps TRBD1 or TRBD2 (6 bases each). V was cut by 3 bases and J by 2 bases, with 11 bases left in between. Germline lookup yields CDR1 SGHTA and CDR2 FQGNSA. CDR3 length: 14 amino acids. CDR3 protein: CASSFRGRPYEQYF. CDR3 sequence (DNA): TGTGCCAGCAGCTTCCGGGGGCGCCCCTACGAGCAGTACTTC. Full variable domain (rest looked up from reference TRBV7-2 and TRBJ2-7): GAGVSQSPSNKVTEKGKDVELRCDPISGHTALYWYRQSLGQGLEFLIYFQGNSAPDKSGLPSDRFSAERTGGSVSTLTIQRTQQEDSAVYLCASSFRGRPYEQYFGPGTRLTVT.

The V call is TRBV29-1, the J call TRBJ2-1; D is possibly TRBD1 or TRBD2 (5 bases each). Per the germline V gene, CDR1 is SQVTM and CDR2 is ANQGSEA. This CDR3 is built from 11 residues. V dropped 4 bases and J dropped 5 bases, with 6 bases sitting between them. This CDR3 is CSVGGNNEQFF. CDR3 nucleotides: TGCAGCGTTGGGGGGAACAATGAGCAGTTCTTC.

This CDR3 reads CASNGGQFYGYTF. In DNA, the CDR3 is TGTGCCAGCAATGGGGGACAGTTCTATGGCTACACCTTC. The rearrangement links TRBV6-1 to TRBJ1-2, with TRBD1 matching 7 bases. Trimming removed 7 bases from V and 4 bases from J; junction bases left unmatched: 6. Germline-derived CDR1 and CDR2 are MNHNS and SASEGT. The CDR3 extends over 13 amino acids.

There are a few counts of this clonotype. V is TRBV11-2 and J is TRBJ2-7, with TRBD1 as a possible D gene (6 bases). The CDR3 has 15 residues. Germline V lookup: CDR1 SGHAT, CDR2 FQNNGV. Between the trimmed V and J ends, which lost 5 bases and 2 bases, there was a span of 16 bases. CDR3 amino acids: CASSRTRDTPYEQYF. The DNA of the CDR3 is TGTGCCAGCAGCCGGACCCGGGACACTCCCTACGAGCAGTACTTC.

This clonotype was picked up a small number of times. The chain has TRBV19 and TRBJ2-2; perhaps TRBD1 as D (6 bases). Trimming cost V 5 bases and J 4 bases, with 11 bases left between them. This CDR3 is built from 14 residues. Per the germline V gene, CDR1 is LNHDA and CDR2 is SQIVND (reference sequence). CDR3 bases: TGTGCCAGTAGTCACAGGGTGTCCACCGGGGAGCTGTTTTTT. Its translation is CASSHRVSTGELFF.

On this clonotype: A much larger clone lies one base from this, so it may be a read error. CDR3 nucleotides: TGTGCCAGCACCCGGGGGAATCAGCCCCAGCATTTT. Encoded protein: CASTRGNQPQHF. V is TRBV28 and J is TRBJ1-5; perhaps TRBD1 as D (5 bases). The germline CDR1 and CDR2 sequences are MDHEN and SYDVKM. This CDR3 has 12 amino acids. Trimming stripped 7 bases from V and 4 bases from J, with 8 bases between.

The rearrangement uses TRBV29-1 and TRBJ1-1; no reliable D call. The CDR3 runs 13 residues. Germline V gives CDR1 SQVTM, CDR2 ANQGSEA. Trimming took off 7 bases at V and 1 base at J, with 13 bases between the two ends. This CDR3 is CSARGRANTEAFF. CDR3 in DNA: TGCAGCGCCCGCGGACGGGCGAACACTGAAGCTTTCTTT.

The rearrangement uses TRBV5-6 and TRBJ2-4; 9 bases fit TRBD1. CDR1 and CDR2 from the germline V gene are SGHDT and YYEEEE. The CDR3 loop spans 17 amino acids. Trimming at V came to 1 base and at J to 2 bases, leaving 7 bases not matched to a gene. This CDR3 reads CASSLLTGGLSKNIQYF. The CDR3 nucleotides are TGTGCCAGCAGCTTGCTTACAGGGGGCTTGTCCAAAAACATTCAGTACTTC.

This clonotype showed up many times. This rearrangement joins TRBV29-1 to TRBJ1-1; tentative D call: TRBD1 (6 bases). Germline V gene lookup returns CDR1 SQVTM and CDR2 ANQGSEA. V gave up 7 bases and J gave up 0 bases, with 12 bases separating them. The CDR3 covers 13 residues. CDR3 in amino acids: CSARTDLNTEAFF. The CDR3 DNA reads as TGCAGCGCACGGACAGATCTGAACACTGAAGCTTTCTTT.

This clonotype was recorded a few times. V gene TRBV7-9 combines with J gene TRBJ2-7, with D unclear. V was trimmed by 8 bases and J by 2 bases, leaving 10 bases between them. CDR3 length: 12 amino acids. Germline values: CDR1 SEHNR, CDR2 FQNEAQ (reference sequence). DNA of the CDR3: TGTGCCAGCGGAATTGGCCCCTACGAGCAGTACTTC. This translates into CASGIGPYEQYF.

This clonotype was recorded many times. The rearrangement uses TRBV7-2 and TRBJ1-6, with a possible D match to TRBD1 (5 bases). There are 15 residues in the CDR3. The V gene's germline CDR1 is SGHTA and CDR2 FQGNSA. Trimming stripped 2 bases from V and 5 bases from J, with 10 bases between. CDR3 protein: CASSLLGANNSPLHF. CDR3 bases: TGTGCCAGCAGCTTATTAGGGGCCAATAATTCACCCCTCCACTTT.

The chain combines TRBV6-6 with TRBJ2-2; D not resolved. This CDR3 has 16 residues. The V end was cut by 3 bases, the J end by 1 base, with 12 bases between. Germline V lookup: CDR1 MNHNY, CDR2 SVGAGI (reference sequence). CDR3 sequence (DNA): TGTGCCAGCAGTTATGGGGTGACCCGGAACACCGGGGAGCTGTTTTTT. This codes for CASSYGVTRNTGELFF.

V usage is TRBV5-4 and J usage is TRBJ2-7; the D is unclear. V lost 5 bases to trimming and J lost 3 bases, with 15 bases between them. Looked up from germline, CDR1 is SGHNT and CDR2 is YYREEE (reference sequence). There are 14 residues in the CDR3. CDR3 nucleotide sequence: TGTGCCAGCAGTCGGACCCCATTCGACTACGAGCAGTACTTC. The encoded protein is CASSRTPFDYEQYF.

This clonotype turned up a few times. The chain joins TRBV30 to TRBJ2-5; a possible D gene is TRBD2 (6 bases). Trimming stripped 2 bases from V and 5 bases from J, with 12 bases between. The germline gives CDR1 GTSNPN, CDR2 SVGIG (reference sequence). The CDR3 runs to 13 residues. This CDR3 reads CAWSLGGLETQYF. The DNA of the CDR3 is TGTGCCTGGAGTCTTGGGGGACTTGAGACCCAGTACTTC.